These 8 T cell receptor beta chains were all obtained from the same sample, sequenced in a study of blood T cell repertoires in COVID-19. The method was immunoSEQ multiplex PCR; TCRdb's version includes in-frame clones alone and lacks a portion of them. The top ten clones hold about 6% of a sample with about 340,000 clones, 80% to 90% of them seen once. Sequencing was performed on peripheral blood. The receptors were gathered from a woman between 50 and 59 years old with COVID-19, enrolled during active disease.

This clone turned up a few times. The V call is TRBV30, the J call TRBJ1-4; 11 bases line up with TRBD1. Trimming took 3 bases from V and 7 from J; bases not matched to a gene: 4. The CDR3 spans 14 residues. In germline, CDR1 is GTSNPN, CDR2 SVGIG (reference sequence). Here the CDR3 reads CAWSADRGLEKLFF. The CDR3, as DNA: TGTGCCTGGAGCGCGGACAGGGGGCTTGAAAAACTGTTTTTT.

V usage is TRBV19 and J usage is TRBJ2-7; TRBD2 agrees at 14 bases. Germline V gene lookup returns CDR1 LNHDA and CDR2 SQIVND (reference sequence). The CDR3 contains 14 residues. V trimming: 4 bases; J trimming: 4 bases; junction bases outside the gene matches: 0. CDR3 sequence (DNA): TGTGCCAGTAGTAGACTAGCGGGAGGGTACGAGCAGTACTTC. It yields the protein CASSRLAGGYEQYF.

The CDR3 sequence is CASRNPARGVTEAFF. The DNA for the CDR3 is TGTGCCAGTAGAAATCCCGCCAGGGGAGTCACTGAAGCTTTCTTT. This chain uses TRBV19 with TRBJ1-1; D perhaps matches TRBD1 (6 bases). CDR1 is LNHDA and CDR2 is SQIVND in the germline V gene (reference sequence). The CDR3 covers 15 residues. The V gene lost 6 bases and the J gene lost 4 bases, with 18 bases spanning the gap.

The genes are TRBV10-3 and TRBJ1-2; the D is unclear. V was shortened by 0 bases and J by 3 bases, with 5 bases between the two germline ends. This CDR3 has 13 residues. Per germline, CDR1 ENHRY and CDR2 SYGVKD. The CDR3: CAISESGHYGYTF. The CDR3 DNA is TGTGCCATCAGTGAGTCGGGCCACTATGGCTACACCTTC.

V and J are TRBV11-2 and TRBJ2-3; D gene uncertain. The ends were cut back, 3 bases at V and 0 bases at J, with 10 bases in the middle. The germline gives CDR1 SGHAT, CDR2 FQNNGV. The CDR3 runs to 15 residues. The CDR3 region has the DNA TGTGCCAGCAGCTTTTTTGGCTCTAGCACAGATACGCAGTATTTT. This encodes CASSFFGSSTDTQYF. The full variable domain, with the rest looked up from reference TRBV11-2 and TRBJ2-3, is EAGVAQSPRYKIIEKRQSVAFWCNPISGHATLYWYQQILGQGPKLLIQFQNNGVVDDSQLPKDRFSAERLKGVDSTLKIQPAKLEDSAVYLCASSFFGSSTDTQYFGPGTRLTVL.

This clone was found a few times. The V call is TRBV19, the J call TRBJ1-1, with a tentative D call TRBD1 (6 bases). The CDR3 totals 19 residues. Germline loops: CDR1 LNHDA, CDR2 SQIVND (reference sequence). The V gene lost 0 bases and the J gene lost 0 bases, with 20 bases spanning the gap. The CDR3 DNA is TGTGCCAGTAGTATAGATCAACGTCCCACAGGGAATATGAACACTGAAGCTTTCTTT. Translating gives CASSIDQRPTGNMNTEAFF. Combining the CDR3 with reference TRBV19 and TRBJ1-1 gives the whole variable domain DGGITQSPKYLFRKEGQNVTLSCEQNLNHDAMYWYRQDPGQGLRLIYYSQIVNDFQKGDIAEGYSVSREKKESFPLTVTSAQKNPTAFYLCASSIDQRPTGNMNTEAFFGQGTRLTVV.

The V gene is TRBV7-9, the J gene TRBJ1-2; D is possibly TRBD1 (6 bases). There are 14 residues in the CDR3. Deletions cut 3 bases from V and 6 bases from J, with 14 bases between. Germline CDR1 and CDR2: SEHNR and FQNEAQ (reference sequence). CDR3 sequence (DNA): TGTGCCAGCAGCTTCAGCAGGGGTGGAGATGGCTACACCTTC. Translated, it gives CASSFSRGGDGYTF.

The rearrangement joins TRBV19 to TRBJ1-3; D gene ambiguous. The CDR3 has 12 amino acids. V dropped 10 bases and J dropped 4 bases, with 11 bases sitting between them. From germline, CDR1 is LNHDA and CDR2 SQIVND (reference sequence). This CDR3 is CATTSAGNTIYF. The CDR3 DNA reads TGTGCCACCACCTCAGCGGGAAACACCATATATTTT.